The 28 T cell receptor beta chains presented below share a single source sample, sequenced in a study of T cell responses to AZD1222 COVID-19 vaccine. Clones were sequenced by immunoSEQ multiplex PCR, and TCRdb holds only the in-frame ones, with some missing. The data hold just under 75,000 clones, with around 80% observed a single time. The sequencing here drew on peripheral blood, taken 28 days after the second AZD1222 dose. Receptor source: an adult who received the AZD1222 COVID-19 vaccine.

J is TRBJ2-2 and V is TRBV15; 8 bases agree with TRBD1. Germline trimming cut 5 bases from V and 0 bases from J; bases unmatched to any gene: 5. The length of the CDR3 is 16 residues. CDR1 is LNHNV, CDR2 YYDKDF, per germline (reference sequence). This chain's CDR3 is CATSGGTGTNTGELFF. DNA of the CDR3: TGTGCCACCAGCGGTGGGACAGGCACGAACACCGGGGAGCTGTTTTTT. The full variable domain, completed using reference TRBV15 and TRBJ2-2, is DAMVIQNPRYQVTQFGKPVTLSCSQTLNHNVMYWYQQKSSQAPKLLFHYYDKDFNNEADTPDNFQSRRPNTSFCFLDIRSPGLGDTAMYLCATSGGTGTNTGELFFGEGSRLTVL.

The chain couples TRBV28 to TRBJ1-1, with 11 bases aligning to TRBD1. Germline assignment: CDR1 MDHEN and CDR2 SYDVKM. There are 13 residues in the CDR3. The trim removed 7 bases at V and 4 bases at J, leaving 2 bases unmatched. CDR3 sequence reads: CASKGTGGTEAFF. The CDR3 DNA reads TGTGCCAGCAAGGGGACAGGGGGCACTGAAGCTTTCTTT. Full variable domain (missing parts from reference TRBV28 and TRBJ1-1): DVKVTQSSRYLVKRTGEKVFLECVQDMDHENMFWYRQDPGLGLRLIYFSYDVKMKEKGDIPEGYSVSREKKERFSLILESASTNQTSMYLCASKGTGGTEAFFGQGTRLTVV.

The V and J genes are TRBV19 and TRBJ2-1; TRBD2 matches 7 bases. With V trimmed by 11 bases and J by 10 bases, 8 bases remained unmatched. The length of the CDR3 is 11 residues. Germline CDR1 and CDR2: LNHDA and SQIVND (reference sequence). CDR3 sequence: CAVPQAGEQFF. The DNA for the CDR3 is TGTGCCGTACCCCAAGCGGGAGAGCAGTTCTTC.

The chain combines TRBV7-3 with TRBJ1-1; 7 bases fit TRBD1. This CDR3 is 14 amino acids long. V shed 5 bases, J shed 2 bases, and the junction held 5 bases outside the gene matches. The germline CDR1 and CDR2 sequences are SGHTA and FQGTGA. This CDR3 is CASSPGGINTEAFF. CDR3 nucleotides: TGTGCCAGCAGCCCAGGGGGGATCAACACTGAAGCTTTCTTT.

Ten or more counts support this clone. The rearrangement joins TRBV14 to TRBJ2-1; D might be TRBD1 (5 bases). This CDR3 is 18 amino acids long. V lost 3 bases and J 3 bases, leaving 21 bases between the germline ends. CDR1 is SGHDN and CDR2 is FVKESK in the germline V gene. Here the CDR3 DNA reads TGTGCCAGCAGCCAGAGCCAGGGTCAGAATGTTGGCTACAATGAGCAGTTCTTC. Translation: CASSQSQGQNVGYNEQFF.

J is TRBJ2-5 and V is TRBV6-5; maybe TRBD1 (5 bases). The CDR3 loop spans 15 amino acids. Germline CDR1 MNHEY, CDR2 SVGAGI. The V end lost 7 bases, the J end lost 2 bases, and 17 bases lay between the germline ends. This CDR3 is CASTPTSGFQETQYF. The CDR3 DNA sequence: TGTGCCAGCACCCCCACTTCAGGGTTTCAAGAGACCCAGTACTTC.

This rearrangement joins TRBV3-1 (or the pseudogene TRBV3-2) to TRBJ1-5, with D hard to call. In germline, CDR1 is LGHDT, CDR2 YNNKEL (reference sequence). The CDR3 loop spans 11 amino acids. The V and J ends lost 3 bases and 6 bases respectively, with 3 bases between them. The CDR3 loop reads CASSQLQPQHF. CDR3 bases: TGTGCCAGCAGCCAGCTTCAGCCCCAGCATTTT.

The rearrangement joins TRBV28 to TRBJ2-7; tentative D call: TRBD1 (6 bases). Per germline, CDR1 MDHEN and CDR2 SYDVKM. The CDR3 has 14 residues. Trimming left V 5 bases short and J 2 bases short, with 13 bases between. CDR3 bases: TGTGCCAGCAGTCCCTCCGGGACACCCTACGAGCAGTACTTC. It translates to CASSPSGTPYEQYF.

The chain combines TRBV7-2 with TRBJ2-5, with 11 bases aligning to TRBD1. Germline V gene sequence: CDR1 SGHTA, CDR2 FQGNSA. The length of the CDR3 is 16 residues. V trimming: 2 bases; J trimming: 5 bases; junction bases outside the gene matches: 7. The CDR3 protein is CASSLRPRDRGETQYF. The CDR3 bases are TGTGCCAGCAGCTTACGGCCACGGGACAGGGGGGAGACCCAGTACTTC.

V usage is TRBV4-2 and J usage is TRBJ1-6; 7 bases are a match to TRBD1. Germline values: CDR1 LGHNA, CDR2 YNFKEQ. The V and J ends lost 5 bases and 0 bases, in that order; junction bases with no gene match: 4. This CDR3 is built from 16 residues. The CDR3 spells CASSLDRSSYNSPLHF. In nucleotides, the CDR3 is TGTGCCAGCAGCTTGGACAGGAGCTCCTATAATTCACCCCTCCACTTT.

V is TRBV9 and J is TRBJ2-7; D call uncertain. This CDR3 contains 15 residues. Germline V gene lookup returns CDR1 SGDLS and CDR2 YYNGEE. With 0 bases removed from V and 1 base from J, the gap between germline ends came to 11 bases. The CDR3 DNA sequence: TGTGCCAGCAGCGTAGAGGCTACTTCATCCTACGAGCAGTACTTC. As protein: CASSVEATSSYEQYF.

CDR3 coding DNA: TGTGCCAGCTCACCCCGGAACCCCGGTGATAGTGGGGAGCTGTTTTTT. Translation: CASSPRNPGDSGELFF. The genes are TRBV18 and TRBJ2-2; D unclear. The germline V and J ends were trimmed by 3 bases and 8 bases, with 19 bases remaining between them. The CDR3 has 16 residues. Per germline, CDR1 KGHSH and CDR2 LQKENI.

The CDR3 nucleotides read TGTGCCAGCAGCCAAGATTTAACTAGCAGTTACAATGAGCAGTTCTTC. Residues: CASSQDLTSSYNEQFF. The chain employs TRBV4-2 and TRBJ2-1; possibly TRBD2 for D (6 bases). V lost 0 bases to trimming and J lost 4 bases, with 13 bases between them. The CDR3 is made up of 16 amino acids. Germline CDR1 and CDR2: LGHNA and YNFKEQ.

J is TRBJ2-3 and V is TRBV7-9; 7 nucleotides line up with TRBD1. Germline V gene lookup returns CDR1 SEHNR and CDR2 FQNEAQ (reference sequence). The CDR3 loop spans 17 amino acids. Trimming removed 5 bases from V and 1 base from J; junction bases left unmatched: 12. In DNA, the CDR3 is TGTGCCAGCAGCCCCTCGCATTTGCAGGGGGGCACAGATACGCAGTATTTT. Its translation: CASSPSHLQGGTDTQYF.

V and J are TRBV11-1 and TRBJ2-5; a weak D match, TRBD1 (5 bases). V was shortened by 3 bases and J by 1 base, with 6 bases between the two germline ends. Germline loops: CDR1 SGHAT, CDR2 FQDESV (reference sequence). The length of the CDR3 is 13 residues. In nucleotides, the CDR3 is TGTGCCAGCAGCTTTGGGGCCCAAGAGACCCAGTACTTC. Encoded protein: CASSFGAQETQYF.

The chain joins TRBV13 to TRBJ2-3, with 9 bases aligning to TRBD1. The CDR3 contains 16 residues. The V segment lost 5 bases and the J segment 4 bases; nucleotides outside the gene matches: 10. The germline V gene encodes CDR1 PRHDT and CDR2 FYEKMQ (reference sequence). DNA of the CDR3: TGTGCCAGCAGCGACTCCGGGACAGGGAAATCAGATACGCAGTATTTT. Translation gives CASSDSGTGKSDTQYF. The complete variable domain, with remaining parts taken from reference TRBV13 and TRBJ2-3, reads AAGVIQSPRHLIKEKRETATLKCYPIPRHDTVYWYQQGPGQDPQFLISFYEKMQSDKGSIPDRFSAQQFSDYHSELNMSSLELGDSALYFCASSDSGTGKSDTQYFGPGTRLTVL.

Remarks on this clone: The identical CDR3 is also encoded by other nucleotide sequences in the sample. The chain carries TRBV11-1 and TRBJ2-7; D is unclear. The V and J ends lost 1 base and 1 base respectively, with 5 bases between them. CDR1 is SGHAT, CDR2 FQDESV, per germline (reference sequence). The CDR3 consists of 13 residues. The DNA for the CDR3 is TGTGCCAGCAGCTTAGGTTCTTCCTACGAGCAGTACTTC. Translation: CASSLGSSYEQYF.

In this sample, this clone turned up a few times. The genes are TRBV24-1 and TRBJ1-5; D is undetermined. Germline-derived CDR1 and CDR2 are KGHDR and SFDVKD. The CDR3 spans 16 residues. V lost 2 bases to trimming and J lost 2 bases, with 12 bases between them. The CDR3, as DNA: TGTGCCACCAGTGATTCCGGGGAGGAGGGCAATCAGCCCCAGCATTTT. Translated: CATSDSGEEGNQPQHF.

The chain joins TRBV5-5 to TRBJ1-2; D uncertain. CDR1 SGHKS and CDR2 YYEKEE come from the germline V gene (reference sequence). The CDR3 contains 12 residues. The ends were cut back, 0 bases at V and 4 bases at J, with 4 bases in the middle. CDR3 in DNA: TGTGCCAGCAGCTTGGACAGCTATGGCTACACCTTC. Translated: CASSLDSYGYTF.

The chain uses TRBV6-2 or TRBV6-3 and TRBJ2-7; 9 bases fit TRBD2. The germline CDR1 and CDR2 sequences are MNHEY and SVGEGT. This CDR3 has 17 residues. V shed 0 bases and J 5 bases; nucleotides not matched to a gene: 11. The CDR3 DNA sequence: TGTGCCAGCAGTTACTCTACAGCGGGAGGCCGAACGGACGAGCAGTACTTC. Translation gives CASSYSTAGGRTDEQYF.

V usage is TRBV10-3 and J usage is TRBJ2-2; D is tentatively TRBD1 or TRBD2 (6 bases each). This CDR3 has 17 residues. Germline lookup yields CDR1 ENHRY and CDR2 SYGVKD. V lost 2 bases and J 0 bases, leaving 13 bases between the germline ends. In nucleotides, the CDR3 is TGTGCCATCAGTGAGGGAGGGGGACACCCGAACACCGGGGAGCTGTTTTTT. Protein product: CAISEGGGHPNTGELFF.

This chain uses TRBV6-5 with TRBJ1-6, with TRBD1 matching 11 bases. Germline assignment: CDR1 MNHEY and CDR2 SVGAGI. V lost 4 bases, J lost 7 bases, and 6 bases stayed unmatched. The CDR3 has 16 residues. CDR3 in DNA: TGTGCCAGCAGTTCATTCGGACAGGGGGCAAATTCACCCCTCCACTTT. It specifies CASSSFGQGANSPLHF.

The gene calls are TRBV6-5 and TRBJ2-5; no clear D. CDR3 length equals 14 residues. CDR1 MNHEY and CDR2 SVGAGI come from the germline V gene. Trimming took off 5 bases at V and 1 base at J, with 11 bases between the two ends. The chain's CDR3 is CASSTPTGQETQYF. As DNA, the CDR3 is TGTGCCAGCAGTACTCCAACTGGCCAAGAGACCCAGTACTTC.

J is TRBJ2-2 and V is TRBV19; a possible D gene is TRBD1 (5 bases). The CDR3 length is 14 residues. The V gene lost 5 bases and the J gene lost 3 bases, with 10 bases spanning the gap. CDR1 and CDR2 (germline): LNHDA, SQIVND (reference sequence). The CDR3, as DNA: TGTGCCAGTAGTTGGTTCAGGGACACCGGGGAGCTGTTTTTT. Its protein is CASSWFRDTGELFF.

The V gene is TRBV9, the J gene TRBJ2-3, with D tentatively TRBD1 or TRBD2 (5 bases each). V shed 3 bases and J shed 0 bases, with 11 bases lying between them. Germline V gene lookup returns CDR1 SGDLS and CDR2 YYNGEE. This CDR3 contains 15 residues. CDR3 protein: CASSAGRKSTDTQYF. The CDR3, as DNA: TGTGCCAGCAGCGCGGGACGGAAGAGCACAGATACGCAGTATTTT.

The genes are TRBV6-1 and TRBJ1-6; D is possibly TRBD1 (5 bases). The CDR3 runs to 14 residues. From germline, CDR1 is MNHNS and CDR2 SASEGT. The V and J ends lost 3 bases and 9 bases respectively, with 12 bases between them. The CDR3 DNA is TGTGCCAGCAGTGAGTCCGGGGGGAGTTCACCCCTCCACTTT. Protein: CASSESGGSSPLHF.

This sequence joins TRBV20-1 and TRBJ2-7; D is uncertain. Per the germline V gene, CDR1 is DFQATT and CDR2 is SNEGSKA (reference sequence). The CDR3 runs 11 residues. The V end lost 1 base, the J end lost 9 bases, and 10 bases lay between the germline ends. In DNA form, the CDR3 reads TGCAGTGCTAGAGCTCCATATGGGCAGTACTTC. This gives the protein CSARAPYGQYF.

The V and J genes are TRBV9 and TRBJ2-3; possible D gene TRBD1, 5 bases. The CDR3 sequence is 15 residues long. In germline, CDR1 is SGDLS, CDR2 YYNGEE. The germline V and J ends were trimmed by 3 bases and 5 bases, with 16 bases remaining between them. The CDR3 here is CASSATGKLGDTQYF. As DNA, the CDR3 is TGTGCCAGCAGCGCTACAGGAAAGTTAGGAGATACGCAGTATTTT.